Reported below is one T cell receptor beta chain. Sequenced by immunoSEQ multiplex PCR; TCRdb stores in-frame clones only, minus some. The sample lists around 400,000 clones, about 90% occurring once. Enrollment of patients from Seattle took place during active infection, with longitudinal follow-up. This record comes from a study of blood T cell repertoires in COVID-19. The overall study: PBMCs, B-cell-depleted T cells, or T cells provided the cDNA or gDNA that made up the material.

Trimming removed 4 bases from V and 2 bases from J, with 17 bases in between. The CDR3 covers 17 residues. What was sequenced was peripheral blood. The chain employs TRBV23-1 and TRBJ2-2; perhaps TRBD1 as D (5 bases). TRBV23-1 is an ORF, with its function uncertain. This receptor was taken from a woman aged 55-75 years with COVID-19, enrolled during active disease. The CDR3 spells CASSPSGAGANTGELFF. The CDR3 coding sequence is TGCGCCAGCAGTCCTTCTGGGGCAGGAGCTAACACCGGGGAGCTGTTTTTT.